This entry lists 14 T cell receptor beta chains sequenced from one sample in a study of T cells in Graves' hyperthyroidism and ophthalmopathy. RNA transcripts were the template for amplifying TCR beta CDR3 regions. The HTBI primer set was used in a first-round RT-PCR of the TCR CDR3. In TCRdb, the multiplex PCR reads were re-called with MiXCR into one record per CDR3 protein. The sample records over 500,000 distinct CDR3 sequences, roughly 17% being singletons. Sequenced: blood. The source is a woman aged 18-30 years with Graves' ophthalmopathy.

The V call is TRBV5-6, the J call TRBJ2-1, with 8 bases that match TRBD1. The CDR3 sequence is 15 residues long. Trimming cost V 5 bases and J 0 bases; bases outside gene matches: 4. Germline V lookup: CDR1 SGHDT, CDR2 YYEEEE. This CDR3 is CASRSRGPSYNEQFF. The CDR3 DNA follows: TGTGCCAGCAGGAGCAGGGGGCCCTCCTACAATGAGCAGTTCTTC.

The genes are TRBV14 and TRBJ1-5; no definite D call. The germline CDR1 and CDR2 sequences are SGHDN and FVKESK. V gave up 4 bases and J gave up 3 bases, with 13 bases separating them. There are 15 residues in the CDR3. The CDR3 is CASSPGGRYNQPQHF. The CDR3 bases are TGTGCCAGCAGCCCCGGTGGACGGTACAATCAGCCCCAGCATTTT. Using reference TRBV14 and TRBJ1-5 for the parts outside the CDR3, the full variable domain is EAGVTQFPSHSVIEKGQTVTLRCDPISGHDNLYWYRRVMGKEIKFLLHFVKESKQDESGMPNNRFLAERTGGTYSTLKVQPAELEDSGVYFCASSPGGRYNQPQHFGDGTRLSIL.

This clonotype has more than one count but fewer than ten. CDR3 DNA: TGTGCCAGTAGCCCCCGACTTATAAGCAACTCTGGGGCCAACGTCCTGACTTTC. This gives the protein CASSPRLISNSGANVLTF. The V call is TRBV11-2, the J call TRBJ2-6, with D hard to call. Per germline, CDR1 SGHAT and CDR2 FQNNGV. The CDR3 has 18 residues. V was shortened by 9 bases and J by 0 bases, with 21 bases between the two germline ends.

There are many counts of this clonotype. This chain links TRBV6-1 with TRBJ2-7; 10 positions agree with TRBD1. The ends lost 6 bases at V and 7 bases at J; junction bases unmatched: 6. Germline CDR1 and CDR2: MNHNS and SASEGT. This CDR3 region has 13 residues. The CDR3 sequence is CASRPRTGGEQYF. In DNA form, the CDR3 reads TGTGCCAGCAGGCCAAGGACAGGGGGGGAGCAGTACTTC.

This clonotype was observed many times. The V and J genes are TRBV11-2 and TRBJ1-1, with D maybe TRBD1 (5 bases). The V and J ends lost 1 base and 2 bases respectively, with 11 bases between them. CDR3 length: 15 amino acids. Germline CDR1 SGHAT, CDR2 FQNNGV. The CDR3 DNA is TGTGCCAGCAGCTTAGGGACATCTCGTAACACTGAAGCTTTCTTT. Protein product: CASSLGTSRNTEAFF.

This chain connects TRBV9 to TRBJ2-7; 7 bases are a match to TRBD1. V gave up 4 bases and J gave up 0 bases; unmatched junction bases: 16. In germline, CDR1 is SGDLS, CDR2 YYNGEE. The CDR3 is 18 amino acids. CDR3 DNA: TGTGCCAGCAGCCTCTCGCTGGGTACCGGGACAGACTCCTACGAGCAGTACTTC. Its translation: CASSLSLGTGTDSYEQYF.

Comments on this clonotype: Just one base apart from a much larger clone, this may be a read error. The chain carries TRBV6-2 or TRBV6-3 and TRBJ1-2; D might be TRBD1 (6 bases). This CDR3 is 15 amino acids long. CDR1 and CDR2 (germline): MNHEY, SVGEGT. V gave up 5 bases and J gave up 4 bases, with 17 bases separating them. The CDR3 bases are TGTGCCAGCAGTGGATCTGAGACAGGCTCCTATGGCTACACCTTC. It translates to CASSGSETGSYGYTF.

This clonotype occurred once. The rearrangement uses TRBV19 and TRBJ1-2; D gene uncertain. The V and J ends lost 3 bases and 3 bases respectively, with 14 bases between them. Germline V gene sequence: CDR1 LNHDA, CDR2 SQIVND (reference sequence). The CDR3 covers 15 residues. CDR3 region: CASSIRHLEDYGYTF. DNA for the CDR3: TGTGCCAGTAGTATCCGGCATCTTGAAGACTATGGCTACACCTTC. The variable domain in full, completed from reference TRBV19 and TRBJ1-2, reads DGGITQSPKYLFRKEGQNVTLSCEQNLNHDAMYWYRQDPGQGLRLIYYSQIVNDFQKGDIAEGYSVSREKKESFPLTVTSAQKNPTAFYLCASSIRHLEDYGYTFGSGTRLTVV.

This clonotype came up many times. Written as DNA, the CDR3 is TGTGCCAGCAGCTTAGGTAGCGGGGGGCTTCGGGAGCAGTTCTTC. Translated, it gives CASSLGSGGLREQFF. J is TRBJ2-1 and V is TRBV13; TRBD2 agrees at 10 bases. The germline V gene encodes CDR1 PRHDT and CDR2 FYEKMQ (reference sequence). This CDR3 has 15 residues. The trim removed 0 bases at V and 10 bases at J, leaving 6 bases unmatched.

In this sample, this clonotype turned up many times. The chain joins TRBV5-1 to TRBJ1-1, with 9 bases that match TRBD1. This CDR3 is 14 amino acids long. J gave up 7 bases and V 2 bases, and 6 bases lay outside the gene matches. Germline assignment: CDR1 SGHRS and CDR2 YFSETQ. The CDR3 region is CASSLAGQGSEAFF. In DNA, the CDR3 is TGCGCCAGCAGCTTAGCCGGACAGGGGAGTGAAGCTTTCTTT.

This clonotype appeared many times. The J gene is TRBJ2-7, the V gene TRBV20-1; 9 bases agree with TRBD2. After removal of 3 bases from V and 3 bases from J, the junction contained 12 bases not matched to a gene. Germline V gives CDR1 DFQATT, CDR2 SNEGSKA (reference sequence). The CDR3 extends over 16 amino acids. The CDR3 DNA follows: TGCAGTGCTAGTCCGAGCGCGGGGGGGACTTACTACGAGCAGTACTTC. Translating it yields CSASPSAGGTYYEQYF.

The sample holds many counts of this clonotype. CDR3 in DNA: TGTGCCAGCAGTACAGGGGGTGTGAACACTGAAGCTTTCTTT. It translates to CASSTGGVNTEAFF. This chain uses TRBV28 with TRBJ1-1; 8 positions match TRBD1. With V trimmed by 5 bases and J by 0 bases, 2 bases remained unmatched. CDR1 MDHEN and CDR2 SYDVKM come from the germline V gene. The CDR3 extends over 14 amino acids. The full variable domain, in which reference TRBV28 and TRBJ1-1 provide the parts outside the CDR3, is DVKVTQSSRYLVKRTGEKVFLECVQDMDHENMFWYRQDPGLGLRLIYFSYDVKMKEKGDIPEGYSVSREKKERFSLILESASTNQTSMYLCASSTGGVNTEAFFGQGTRLTVV.

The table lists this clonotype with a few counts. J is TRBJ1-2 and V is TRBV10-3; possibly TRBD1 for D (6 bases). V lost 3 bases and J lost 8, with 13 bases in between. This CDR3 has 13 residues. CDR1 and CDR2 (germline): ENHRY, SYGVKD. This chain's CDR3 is CAISDGGVLGYTF. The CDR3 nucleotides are TGTGCCATCAGTGATGGGGGCGTACTGGGCTACACCTTC.

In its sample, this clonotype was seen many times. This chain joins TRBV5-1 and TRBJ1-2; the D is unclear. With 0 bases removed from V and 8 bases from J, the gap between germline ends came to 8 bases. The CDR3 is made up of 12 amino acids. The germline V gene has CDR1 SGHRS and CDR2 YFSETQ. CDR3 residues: CASSLVAEGYTF. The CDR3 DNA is TGCGCCAGCAGCTTGGTTGCAGAGGGCTACACCTTC.